This T cell receptor (beta chain) appears in the sequencing data of a study of control samples from healthy donors and cancer patients. Between the trimmed V and J ends, which lost 1 base and 8 bases, there was a span of 9 bases. The germline V gene encodes CDR1 SEHNR and CDR2 FQNEAQ (reference sequence). CDR3 length equals 14 residues. TCRdb keeps only in-frame clones here, not all; method: immunoSEQ multiplex PCR. This table holds some 410,000 clones, 80% to 95% found once. The J gene is TRBJ1-6, the V gene TRBV7-9; D remains unclear. Sequenced: PBMCs. This clonotype was sampled from a man aged 40-49 years with head and neck cancer. The CDR3 nucleotides read TGTGCCAGCAGCTTAGGAGTCGTTGATTCACCCCTCCACTTT. Its protein product is CASSLGVVDSPLHF.